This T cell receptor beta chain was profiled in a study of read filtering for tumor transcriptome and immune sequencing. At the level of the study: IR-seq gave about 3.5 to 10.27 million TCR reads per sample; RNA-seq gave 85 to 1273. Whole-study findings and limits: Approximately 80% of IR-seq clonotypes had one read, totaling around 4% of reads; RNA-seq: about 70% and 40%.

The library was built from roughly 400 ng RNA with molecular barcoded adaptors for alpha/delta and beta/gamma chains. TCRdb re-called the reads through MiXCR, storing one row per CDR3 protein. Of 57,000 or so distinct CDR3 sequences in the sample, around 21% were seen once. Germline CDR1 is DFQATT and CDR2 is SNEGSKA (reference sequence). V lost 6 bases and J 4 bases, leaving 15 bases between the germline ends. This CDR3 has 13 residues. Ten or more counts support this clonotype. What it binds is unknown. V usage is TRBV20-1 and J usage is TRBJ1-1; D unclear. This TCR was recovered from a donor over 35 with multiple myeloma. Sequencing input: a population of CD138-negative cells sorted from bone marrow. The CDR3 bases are TGCAGTGCATCACCCAGGTGGGGCACTGAAGCTTTCTTT. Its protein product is CSASPRWGTEAFF.